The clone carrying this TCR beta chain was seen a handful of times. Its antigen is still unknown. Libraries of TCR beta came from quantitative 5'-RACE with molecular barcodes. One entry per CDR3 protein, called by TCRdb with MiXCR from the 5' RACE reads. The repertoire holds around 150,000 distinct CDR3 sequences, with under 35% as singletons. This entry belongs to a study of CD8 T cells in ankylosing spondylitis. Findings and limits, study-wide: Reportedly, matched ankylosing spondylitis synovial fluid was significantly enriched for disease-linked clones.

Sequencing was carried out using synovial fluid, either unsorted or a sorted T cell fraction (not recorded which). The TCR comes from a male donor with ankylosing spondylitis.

For the CDR3, the DNA is TGTGCCAGCAGCTCCCAGTCGAACACCGGGGAGCTGTTTTTT. The encoded protein is CASSSQSNTGELFF. The chain is built from TRBV7-3 and TRBJ2-2; D remains unclear. The V end lost 4 bases, the J end lost 0 bases, and 6 bases lay between the germline ends. This CDR3 is 14 amino acids long. Germline CDR1 is SGHTA and CDR2 is FQGTGA.